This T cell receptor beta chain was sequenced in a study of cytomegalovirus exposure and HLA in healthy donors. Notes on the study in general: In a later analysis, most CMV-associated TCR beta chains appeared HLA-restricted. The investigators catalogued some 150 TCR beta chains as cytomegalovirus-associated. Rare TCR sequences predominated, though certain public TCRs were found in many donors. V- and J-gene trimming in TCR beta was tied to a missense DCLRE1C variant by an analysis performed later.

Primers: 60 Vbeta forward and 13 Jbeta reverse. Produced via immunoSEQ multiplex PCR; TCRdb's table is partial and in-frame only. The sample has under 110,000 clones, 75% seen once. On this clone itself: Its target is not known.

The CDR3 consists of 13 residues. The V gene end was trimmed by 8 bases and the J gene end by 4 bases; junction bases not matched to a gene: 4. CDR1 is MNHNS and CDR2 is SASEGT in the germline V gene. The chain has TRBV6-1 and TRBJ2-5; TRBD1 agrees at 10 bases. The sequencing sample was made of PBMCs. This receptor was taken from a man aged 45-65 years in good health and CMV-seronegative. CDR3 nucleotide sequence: TGTGCCAGCCAGGGGGACAGGGGAGAGACCCAGTACTTC. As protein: CASQGDRGETQYF.